Following are 26 T cell receptor beta chains from one sample sequenced in a study of blood T cell repertoires in COVID-19 (dated by TCRdb to the early 2020s). Library method: the immunoSEQ multiplex PCR assay. What TCRdb holds here is the immuneACCESS table cut down to in-frame rearrangements. Part of the clones is not present; checked against another copy, under half of the missing clones reflect an unresolved V gene, and the others are unexplained. Recorded for this sample are 260,000 or so clones; approximately 89% of them occurred a single time. 1% to 1.5% of the sample is in the top ten clones. Sequencing was performed on PBMCs or T cells enriched from blood (not recorded which). The source is a woman between 40 and 50 years old with acute COVID-19.

The gene calls are TRBV12-5 and TRBJ2-1; 9 bases map to TRBD1. Trimming at V came to 5 bases and at J to 6 bases, leaving 5 bases not matched to a gene. The CDR3 sequence is 14 residues long. The germline CDR1 and CDR2 sequences are LGHNT and FRNRAP. Here the CDR3 DNA reads TGTGCTAGTGGTCCGGGACAGGGCGGCAATGAGCAGTTCTTC. Its translation: CASGPGQGGNEQFF.

V and J are TRBV11-3 and TRBJ1-3; D may be TRBD1 (5 bases). This CDR3 has 13 residues. V was trimmed by 5 bases and J by 5 bases, leaving 10 bases between them. Germline V gives CDR1 SGHNT, CDR2 YENEEA. The CDR3 coding sequence is TGTGCCAGCAGCGACGACAGACGAAACACCATATATTTT. Translating gives CASSDDRRNTIYF. Filled out from reference TRBV11-3 and TRBJ1-3, the complete variable domain reads EAGVVQSPRYKIIEKKQPVAFWCNPISGHNTLYWYLQNLGQGPELLIRYENEEAVDDSQLPKDRFSAERLKGVDSTLKIQPAELGDSAVYLCASSDDRRNTIYFGEGSWLTVV.

V gene TRBV2 combines with J gene TRBJ1-1, with D maybe TRBD1 (6 bases). From germline, CDR1 is SNHLY and CDR2 FYNNEI. The CDR3 length is 14 residues. V shed 5 bases and J shed 1 base, with 11 bases lying between them. The CDR3 spells CASSSDRWNTEAFF. The CDR3 nucleotides are TGTGCCAGCAGTTCGGACAGATGGAACACTGAAGCTTTCTTT. Variable domain in full (rest from reference TRBV2 and TRBJ1-1): EPEVTQTPSHQVTQMGQEVILRCVPISNHLYFYWYRQILGQKVEFLVSFYNNEISEKSEIFDDQFSVERPDGSNFTLKIRSTKLEDSAMYFCASSSDRWNTEAFFGQGTRLTVV.

This chain connects TRBV15 to TRBJ2-7; 9 bases match TRBD2. Germline CDR1 and CDR2: LNHNV and YYDKDF (reference sequence). V shed 1 base, J shed 1 base, and the junction held 8 bases outside the gene matches. This CDR3 is 17 amino acids long. For the CDR3, the DNA is TGTGCCACCAGCAGAGGGGGTCGCAGCGGGGGGTCCTACGAGCAGTACTTC. Protein product: CATSRGGRSGGSYEQYF.

This clone has just one count. The CDR3, as DNA: TGTGCCTGGAGTGTATGGCAGGGAAGGAACACTGAAGCTTTCTTT. Residues: CAWSVWQGRNTEAFF. This sequence joins TRBV30 and TRBJ1-1, with D possibly matching TRBD1 (5 bases). CDR1 GTSNPN and CDR2 SVGIG come from the germline V gene (reference sequence). The CDR3 runs to 15 residues. The V and J ends lost 0 bases and 1 base respectively, with 12 bases between them.

The chain couples TRBV6-4 to TRBJ2-1; D may be TRBD2 (6 bases). The CDR3 runs 13 residues. V was clipped by 5 bases and J by 5 bases, with 10 bases between them. CDR1 is MRHNA, CDR2 SNTAGT, per germline. The CDR3 DNA sequence: TGTGCCAGCAGTTTGCGCGGGGACAATGAGCAGTTCTTC. Translation gives CASSLRGDNEQFF.

The chain recombines TRBV5-6 with TRBJ1-4, with D possibly TRBD1 on 5 matching bases. The ends were cut back, 0 bases at V and 4 bases at J, with 13 bases in the middle. The CDR3 extends over 16 amino acids. Per germline, CDR1 SGHDT and CDR2 YYEEEE. The CDR3, as DNA: TGTGCCAGCAGCTTGGCCATCGGGGGTTATAATGAAAAACTGTTTTTT. It is translated as CASSLAIGGYNEKLFF. The full variable domain, in which reference TRBV5-6 and TRBJ1-4 provide the parts outside the CDR3, is DAGVTQSPTHLIKTRGQQVTLRCSPKSGHDTVSWYQQALGQGPQFIFQYYEEEERQRGNFPDRFSGHQFPNYSSELNVNALLLGDSALYLCASSLAIGGYNEKLFFGSGTQLSVL.

The rearrangement uses TRBV24-1 and TRBJ1-1; 8 positions agree with TRBD1. V was pared by 4 bases and J by 5 bases, with 8 bases of the junction left unmatched. The CDR3 is 15 residues long. The V gene's germline CDR1 is KGHDR and CDR2 SFDVKD. The CDR3 sequence: CATSDAGQGGTEAFF. The CDR3 DNA is TGTGCCACCAGTGACGCCGGACAGGGAGGTACTGAAGCTTTCTTT.

This rearrangement joins TRBV19 to TRBJ1-1; TRBD1 agrees at 8 bases. Germline CDR1 reads LNHDA; CDR2 reads SQIVND (reference sequence). The CDR3 runs to 16 residues. Trimming at V came to 9 bases and at J to 1 base, leaving 13 bases not matched to a gene. Here the CDR3 reads CASQGAQEEGNTEAFF. The CDR3 DNA is TGTGCCAGCCAGGGGGCGCAGGAGGAGGGGAACACTGAAGCTTTCTTT.

The chain couples TRBV7-6 to TRBJ1-5; TRBD1 might be the D (5 bases). Trimming left V 1 base short and J 11 bases short, with 18 bases between. Germline assignment: CDR1 SGHVS and CDR2 FNYEAQ. The CDR3 totals 15 residues. CDR3 DNA: TGTGCCAGCAGCTTAGAACAGGACGCTGGAGGGGCCCAGCATTTT. Translation gives CASSLEQDAGGAQHF.

The chain couples TRBV18 to TRBJ2-2; TRBD2 agrees at 13 bases. J gave up 7 bases and V 6 bases, and 14 bases lay outside the gene matches. CDR3 length: 18 residues. Per the germline V gene, CDR1 is KGHSH and CDR2 is LQKENI. The CDR3 loop reads CASSRAGLAGLRDGELFF. The CDR3 DNA is TGTGCCAGCTCGCGTGCGGGACTAGCGGGACTCCGAGACGGGGAGCTGTTTTTT.

This clone was observed a single time. CDR3 residues: CASRTDRGPRNTIYF. The CDR3 DNA reads TGTGCCAGCAGGACGGACAGGGGGCCGAGAAACACCATATATTTT. The chain has TRBV6-5 and TRBJ1-3, with 11 positions matching TRBD1. Trimming at V came to 6 bases and at J to 5 bases, leaving 6 bases not matched to a gene. This CDR3 contains 15 residues. Germline assignment: CDR1 MNHEY and CDR2 SVGAGI.

The chain has TRBV19 and TRBJ1-6; TRBD1 matches at 8 bases. CDR3 length: 15 amino acids. Per germline, CDR1 LNHDA and CDR2 SQIVND (reference sequence). The ends lost 4 bases at V and 10 bases at J; junction bases unmatched: 9. The CDR3 loop reads CASSTRTGTGSPLHF. The CDR3 DNA sequence: TGTGCCAGTAGTACCCGGACAGGGACGGGCTCACCCCTCCACTTT.

The chain carries TRBV27 and TRBJ2-5, with D unclear. CDR3 size: 13 residues. The germline gives CDR1 MNHEY, CDR2 SMNVEV (reference sequence). V was pared by 3 bases and J by 5 bases, with 10 bases between. For the CDR3, the DNA is TGTGCCAGCAGTTTTGCAGACTTGGAGACCCAGTACTTC. It yields the protein CASSFADLETQYF.

In this sample, this clone turned up many times. V is TRBV6-1 and J is TRBJ2-5; the D gene is possibly TRBD2 (6 bases). Germline CDR1 reads MNHNS; CDR2 reads SASEGT. The CDR3 runs to 17 residues. Trimming took 0 bases from V and 4 from J, leaving 18 bases between them. In DNA form, the CDR3 reads TGTGCCAGCAGTGAAGCCCGTGGTGTGGGAGGCAGAGAGACCCAGTACTTC. It codes for CASSEARGVGGRETQYF.

This chain connects TRBV25-1 to TRBJ1-1, with TRBD1 identical over 7 bases. Germline lookup yields CDR1 MGHDK and CDR2 SYGVNS. The CDR3 is 15 residues long. V shed 2 bases, J shed 5 bases, and the junction held 8 bases outside the gene matches. CDR3 sequence (DNA): TGTGCCAGCAGTGAAGTCCAGGGGGTAGGTACTGAAGCTTTCTTT. Encoded protein: CASSEVQGVGTEAFF.

The V and J genes are TRBV12-3 or TRBV12-4 and TRBJ1-1; no clear D gene. This CDR3 comprises 13 residues. V shed 0 bases and J shed 7 bases, with 9 bases lying between them. CDR3 region: CASSLAPSIEAFF. In nucleotides, the CDR3 is TGTGCCAGCAGTTTAGCGCCGAGTATTGAAGCTTTCTTT.

The chain recombines TRBV5-4 with TRBJ2-4; 7 nucleotides line up with TRBD2. Germline CDR1 is SGHNT and CDR2 is YYREEE (reference sequence). The CDR3 runs to 12 residues. The CDR3 DNA reads as TGTGCGACCGGGGGAGGGTTGAACATTCAGTACTTC. Residues: CATGGGLNIQYF.

J is TRBJ1-2 and V is TRBV2; 9 bases align to TRBD1. V shed 2 bases and J 1 base; nucleotides not matched to a gene: 5. CDR1 SNHLY and CDR2 FYNNEI come from the germline V gene. The CDR3 length is 16 residues. The CDR3 protein is CASSESGTGYNYGYTF. The CDR3 coding sequence is TGTGCCAGCAGTGAATCGGGGACAGGGTATAACTATGGCTACACCTTC. Complete variable domain (other parts from reference TRBV2 and TRBJ1-2): EPEVTQTPSHQVTQMGQEVILRCVPISNHLYFYWYRQILGQKVEFLVSFYNNEISEKSEIFDDQFSVERPDGSNFTLKIRSTKLEDSAMYFCASSESGTGYNYGYTFGSGTRLTVV.

The V call is TRBV27, the J call TRBJ1-1, with 8 bases fitting TRBD1. The CDR3 has 17 amino acids. Germline V lookup: CDR1 MNHEY, CDR2 SMNVEV (reference sequence). V shed 7 bases, J shed 0 bases, and the junction held 13 bases outside the gene matches. The CDR3 region has the DNA TGTGCCAGCACGCCCGGACAGGGCGTCTTTATGAACACTGAAGCTTTCTTT. Amino acids: CASTPGQGVFMNTEAFF.

The chain combines TRBV5-5 with TRBJ1-2, with unresolved D. The germline V gene encodes CDR1 SGHKS and CDR2 YYEKEE (reference sequence). The V end lost 4 bases, the J end lost 5 bases, and 12 bases lay between the germline ends. This CDR3 has 13 amino acids. CDR3 loop: CASSGELGYGYTF. The CDR3 nucleotides are TGTGCCAGCAGCGGGGAACTAGGGTATGGCTACACCTTC. The entire variable domain, with the rest obtained from reference TRBV5-5 and TRBJ1-2, is as follows: DAGVTQSPTHLIKTRGQQVTLRCSPISGHKSVSWYQQVLGQGPQFIFQYYEKEERGRGNFPDRFSARQFPNYSSELNVNALLLGDSALYLCASSGELGYGYTFGSGTRLTVV.

The chain has TRBV24-1 and TRBJ1-1; D remains unclear. Trimming removed 10 bases from V and 5 bases from J, with 13 bases in between. The CDR3 is made up of 12 amino acids. Germline V lookup: CDR1 KGHDR, CDR2 SFDVKD. CDR3 in amino acids: CATDPWRTEAFF. The CDR3 region has the DNA TGTGCCACGGATCCGTGGAGGACTGAAGCTTTCTTT.

This chain joins TRBV4-3 and TRBJ2-3, with 9 bases identical to TRBD2. J lost 5 bases, V lost 5 bases, and 8 bases had no gene match. This CDR3 is 15 amino acids long. Germline CDR1 reads LGHNA; CDR2 reads YSLEER. CDR3 sequence (DNA): TGCGCCAGCAGCGCCATAGCGGGAGCGGGAGATACGCAGTATTTT. Its translation is CASSAIAGAGDTQYF.

V is TRBV20-1 and J is TRBJ2-7; 9 bases agree with TRBD1. The germline gives CDR1 DFQATT, CDR2 SNEGSKA (reference sequence). CDR3 size: 10 residues. CDR3: CSAIRDRVRV. Written as DNA, the CDR3 is TGCAGTGCTATTCGGGACAGGGTAAGGGTT.

The chain couples TRBV5-1 to TRBJ2-2, with D unclear. The V gene's germline CDR1 is SGHRS and CDR2 YFSETQ. The CDR3 covers 15 residues. Trimming removed 0 bases at V and 5 bases at J, with 11 bases between. In nucleotides, the CDR3 is TGCGCCAGCAGCTTGGAAGCGAGATCTACCGGGGAGCTGTTTTTT. Translation: CASSLEARSTGELFF. The variable domain in full, with the rest retrieved from reference TRBV5-1 and TRBJ2-2, is KAGVTQTPRYLIKTRGQQVTLSCSPISGHRSVSWYQQTPGQGLQFLFEYFSETQRNKGNFPGRFSGRQFSNSRSEMNVSTLELGDSALYLCASSLEARSTGELFFGEGSRLTVL.

This chain joins TRBV7-2 and TRBJ1-3, with D possibly TRBD1 on 6 matching bases. CDR1 is SGHTA, CDR2 FQGNSA, per germline. There are 15 residues in the CDR3. V was clipped by 6 bases and J by 0 bases, with 12 bases between them. As DNA, the CDR3 is TGTGCCAGCAGGCCAACAGGGATCTCTGGAAACACCATATATTTT. Protein sequence: CASRPTGISGNTIYF.